The 13 T cell receptor beta chains presented below share a single source sample, sequenced in a study of human T cells and chemical hapten exposure. One entry per CDR3 protein, called by TCRdb with MiXCR from the RACE reads. The repertoire holds a few hundred thousand distinct CDR3 sequences, with around 5.5% as singletons. The time point is: pre-sensitization, week 0. Treatment meaning: therapeutic diphenylcyclopropenone sensitization with weekly scalp DPC. The sample consisted of whole blood, taken in connection with sensitization to the hapten diphenylcyclopropenone (DPC). The receptors here all came from a woman aged 18-29 years with alopecia areata. Some clones in this sample may be carry-over from other donors' samples.

The rearrangement links TRBV3-1 to TRBJ1-5; D gene ambiguous. The CDR3 contains 14 residues. CDR1 is LGHDT, CDR2 YNNKEL, per germline (reference sequence). V was cut by 2 bases and J by 1 base, with 6 bases left in between. Here the CDR3 reads CASSQMGSNQPQHF. The CDR3 bases are TGTGCCAGCAGCCAAATGGGGAGCAATCAGCCCCAGCATTTT.

Points on this clonotype: This may arise from a read error, as a much more abundant clone is one base away. The rearrangement joins TRBV4-3 to TRBJ2-3; D is perhaps TRBD1 (6 bases). V dropped 2 bases and J dropped 5 bases, with 20 bases sitting between them. This CDR3 has 17 residues. The germline CDR1 and CDR2 sequences are LGHNA and YSLEER. For the CDR3, the DNA is TGCGCCAGCAGCCAAATTCGGCAGGGGTCAGGCGTAGATACGCAGTATTTT. Protein: CASSQIRQGSGVDTQYF.

There are many counts of this clonotype. V and J are TRBV29-1 and TRBJ2-3; D is ambiguous. The V gene lost 5 bases and the J gene lost 2 bases, with 14 bases spanning the gap. This CDR3 has 14 residues. Germline V gives CDR1 SQVTM, CDR2 ANQGSEA. The CDR3 DNA follows: TGCAGCGTTAGTAGCCCTACCGCCACAGATACGCAGTATTTT. It codes for CSVSSPTATDTQYF.

The chain couples TRBV6-1 to TRBJ2-3; TRBD2 is a possible D gene (6 bases). From germline, CDR1 is MNHNS and CDR2 SASEGT. Trimming shortened V by 7 bases and J by 2 bases, and 16 bases separated the two germline ends. The CDR3 length is 15 residues. CDR3: CASIFWRGNTDTQYF. Written as DNA, the CDR3 is TGTGCCAGCATCTTCTGGCGGGGTAACACAGATACGCAGTATTTT.

V gene TRBV5-1 combines with J gene TRBJ1-1; the match to TRBD1 covers 7 bases. The CDR3 totals 16 residues. V was pared by 1 base and J by 4 bases, with 10 bases of the junction left unmatched. Germline V lookup: CDR1 SGHRS, CDR2 YFSETQ. CDR3 region: CASSLQSGGRGTEAFF. CDR3 DNA: TGCGCCAGCAGCTTGCAATCAGGGGGAAGGGGCACTGAAGCTTTCTTT.

This clonotype has ten or more counts. The V gene is TRBV25-1, the J gene TRBJ2-7; no firm D call. Germline CDR1 MGHDK, CDR2 SYGVNS. The CDR3 is 12 amino acids. Trimming pared 10 bases from V and 0 bases from J, leaving 10 bases between. This CDR3 reads CATSSPSYEQYF. CDR3 nucleotide sequence: TGTGCCACCTCTAGTCCCTCCTACGAGCAGTACTTC.

The J gene is TRBJ1-1, the V gene TRBV5-6; possible D gene TRBD1, 5 bases. CDR3 size: 16 residues. Trimming removed 4 bases at V and 1 base at J, with 17 bases between. Looked up from germline, CDR1 is SGHDT and CDR2 is YYEEEE. The CDR3 loop reads CASSLMENRRNTEAFF. In nucleotides, the CDR3 is TGTGCCAGCAGCCTAATGGAGAACAGGAGGAACACTGAAGCTTTCTTT.

This clonotype was counted between two and nine times. V and J are TRBV6-6 and TRBJ1-4, with D tentatively TRBD1 (5 bases). V dropped 6 bases and J dropped 0 bases, with 17 bases sitting between them. Germline loops: CDR1 MNHNY, CDR2 SVGAGI (reference sequence). This CDR3 comprises 17 residues. The CDR3 nucleotides read TGTGCCAGCAGGTCCCAGGGTTTGTCAGCAACTAATGAAAAACTGTTTTTT. It encodes CASRSQGLSATNEKLFF.

This clonotype was seen more than once but under ten times. The chain recombines TRBV29-1 with TRBJ1-2; 8 bases map to TRBD1. CDR3 length: 11 residues. The V segment lost 7 bases and the J segment 7 bases; nucleotides outside the gene matches: 5. Per germline, CDR1 SQVTM and CDR2 ANQGSEA. CDR3: CSGSDRAGYTF. CDR3 sequence (DNA): TGCAGCGGGTCGGACAGGGCTGGCTACACCTTC.

This clonotype came up many times. V gene TRBV2 combines with J gene TRBJ1-1; D call uncertain. The CDR3 spans 16 residues. V dropped 2 bases and J dropped 0 bases, with 13 bases sitting between them. CDR1 is SNHLY and CDR2 is FYNNEI in the germline V gene. The CDR3 spells CASSEFPNSMNTEAFF. The CDR3, as DNA: TGTGCCAGCAGTGAATTCCCGAACAGCATGAACACTGAAGCTTTCTTT.

This clonotype was detected ten times or more. This chain uses TRBV11-1 with TRBJ2-2; no definite D call. Germline assignment: CDR1 SGHAT and CDR2 FQDESV (reference sequence). V was shortened by 6 bases and J by 0 bases, with 17 bases between the two germline ends. This CDR3 region has 17 residues. CDR3: CASSQRPGFANTGELFF. In DNA form, the CDR3 reads TGTGCCAGCAGTCAACGTCCGGGTTTCGCGAACACCGGGGAGCTGTTTTTT.

This clonotype was picked up many times. The chain is built from TRBV4-3 and TRBJ1-2, with 7 positions matching TRBD1. J lost 4 bases, V lost 0 bases, and 8 bases had no gene match. Per the germline V gene, CDR1 is LGHNA and CDR2 is YSLEER. The CDR3 sequence is 16 residues long. CDR3 region: CASSQDLQGGGYGYTF. DNA of the CDR3: TGCGCCAGCAGCCAAGATTTGCAGGGGGGAGGCTATGGCTACACCTTC.

This clonotype was found many times. The chain employs TRBV28 and TRBJ1-6; D gene uncertain. CDR1 is MDHEN, CDR2 SYDVKM, per germline. Trimming shortened V by 3 bases and J by 9 bases, and 15 bases separated the two germline ends. CDR3 length equals 15 residues. In DNA, the CDR3 is TGTGCCAGCAGTTTTCGTCTCCTGACGTCTTCACCCCTCCACTTT. It encodes CASSFRLLTSSPLHF. The variable domain in full, completed from reference TRBV28 and TRBJ1-6, reads DVKVTQSSRYLVKRTGEKVFLECVQDMDHENMFWYRQDPGLGLRLIYFSYDVKMKEKGDIPEGYSVSREKKERFSLILESASTNQTSMYLCASSFRLLTSSPLHFGNGTRLTVT.